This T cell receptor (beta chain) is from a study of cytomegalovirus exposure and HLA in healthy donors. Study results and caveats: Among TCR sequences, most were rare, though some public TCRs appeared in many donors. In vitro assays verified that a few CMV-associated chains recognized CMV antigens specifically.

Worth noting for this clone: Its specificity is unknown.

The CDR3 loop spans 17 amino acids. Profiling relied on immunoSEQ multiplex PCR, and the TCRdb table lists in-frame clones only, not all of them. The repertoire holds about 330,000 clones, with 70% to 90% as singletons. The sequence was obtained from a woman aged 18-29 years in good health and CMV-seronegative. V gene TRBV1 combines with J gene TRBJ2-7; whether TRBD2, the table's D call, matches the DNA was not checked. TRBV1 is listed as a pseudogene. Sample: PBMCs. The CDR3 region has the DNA TGCACCAGCGCCCCGGGTGAGGGGAGGGCCGTCTACTACGAGCAGTACTTC. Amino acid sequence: CTSAPGEGRAVYYEQYF.